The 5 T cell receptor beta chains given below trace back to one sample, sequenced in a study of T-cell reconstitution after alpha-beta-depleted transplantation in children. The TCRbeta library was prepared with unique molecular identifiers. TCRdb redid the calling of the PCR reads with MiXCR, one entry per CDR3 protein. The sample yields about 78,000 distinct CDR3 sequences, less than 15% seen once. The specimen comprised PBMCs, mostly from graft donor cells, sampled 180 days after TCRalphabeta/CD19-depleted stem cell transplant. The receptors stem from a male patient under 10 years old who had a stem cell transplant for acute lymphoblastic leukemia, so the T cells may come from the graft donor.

Written as DNA, the CDR3 is TGCGCCAGCAGCTTGGCCCCTCGGACAGACATGAACACTGAAGCTTTCTTT. Protein: CASSLAPRTDMNTEAFF. V usage is TRBV5-1 and J usage is TRBJ1-1, with a tentative D call TRBD1 (6 bases). V lost 0 bases to trimming and J lost 0 bases, with 15 bases between them. This CDR3 has 17 residues. Germline CDR1 reads SGHRS; CDR2 reads YFSETQ.

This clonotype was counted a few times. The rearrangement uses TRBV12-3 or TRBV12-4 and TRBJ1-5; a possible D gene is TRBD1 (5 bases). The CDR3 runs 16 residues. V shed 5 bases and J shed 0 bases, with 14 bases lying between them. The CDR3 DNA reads TGTGCCAGCAGTCGTGGGGCGGGGCATAGCAATCAGCCCCAGCATTTT. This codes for CASSRGAGHSNQPQHF.

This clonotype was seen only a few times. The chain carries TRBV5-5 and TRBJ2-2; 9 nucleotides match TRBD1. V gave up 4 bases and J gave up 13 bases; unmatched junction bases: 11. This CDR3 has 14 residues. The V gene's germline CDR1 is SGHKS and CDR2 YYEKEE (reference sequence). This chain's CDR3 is CASSHIITGGGLFF. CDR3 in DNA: TGTGCCAGCAGCCATATCATCACAGGGGGCGGGCTGTTTTTT. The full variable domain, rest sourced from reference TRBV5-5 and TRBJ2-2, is DAGVTQSPTHLIKTRGQQVTLRCSPISGHKSVSWYQQVLGQGPQFIFQYYEKEERGRGNFPDRFSARQFPNYSSELNVNALLLGDSALYLCASSHIITGGGLFFGEGSRLTVL.

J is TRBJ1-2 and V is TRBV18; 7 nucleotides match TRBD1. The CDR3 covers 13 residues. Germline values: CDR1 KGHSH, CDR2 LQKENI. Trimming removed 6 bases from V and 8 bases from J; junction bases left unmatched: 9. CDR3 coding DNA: TGTGCCAGCTCCCACGGACAGGTGGGGGGCTACACCTTC. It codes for CASSHGQVGGYTF.

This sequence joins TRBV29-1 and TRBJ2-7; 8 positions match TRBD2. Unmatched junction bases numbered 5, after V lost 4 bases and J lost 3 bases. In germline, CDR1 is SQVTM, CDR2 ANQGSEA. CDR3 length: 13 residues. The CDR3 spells CSVVSSGYYEQYF. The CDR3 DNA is TGCAGCGTTGTTTCTAGCGGGTACTACGAGCAGTACTTC.